The TCR beta chain described here comes from a study of CD8 T cells in ankylosing spondylitis. General study results and limits: Eight or nine highly homologous variants formed a TCR beta motif that appeared characteristic of ankylosing spondylitis blood.

Note on this clonotype: Its antigen is still unknown.

The CDR3 is made up of 14 amino acids. The ends were cut back, 4 bases at V and 6 bases at J, with 16 bases in the middle. Germline V gene lookup returns CDR1 SQVTM and CDR2 ANQGSEA. TCRdb passed the 5' RACE reads through MiXCR, listing each CDR3 protein once. The top ten clones hold about 0.89% of a sample with roughly 470,000 distinct CDR3 sequences, 20% to 30% of them seen once. The sample was blood, either unsorted or a sorted T cell fraction (not recorded which). This chain connects TRBV29-1 to TRBJ1-5, with D unresolved. The sequence was collected from a male donor with ankylosing spondylitis. CDR3 protein: CSVGAGVGGQPQHF. The CDR3 DNA sequence: TGCAGCGTTGGGGCCGGTGTGGGCGGTCAGCCCCAGCATTTT.